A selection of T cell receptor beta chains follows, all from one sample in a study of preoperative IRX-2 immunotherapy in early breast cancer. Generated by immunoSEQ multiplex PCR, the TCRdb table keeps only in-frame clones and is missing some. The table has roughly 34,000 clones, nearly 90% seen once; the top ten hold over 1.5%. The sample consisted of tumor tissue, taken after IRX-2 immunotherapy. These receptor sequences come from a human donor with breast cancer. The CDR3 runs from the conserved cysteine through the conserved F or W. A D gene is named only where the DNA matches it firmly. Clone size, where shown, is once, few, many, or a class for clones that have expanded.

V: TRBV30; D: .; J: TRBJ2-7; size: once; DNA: TGTGCCTGGAGTGCGACATCTTTTAGAGCCGAGCAGTACTTC; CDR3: CAWSATSFRAEQYF
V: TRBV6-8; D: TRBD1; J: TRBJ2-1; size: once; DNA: TGTGCCAGCAGTTACGCCGGGACAGGGGGCTACAATGAGCAGTTCTTC; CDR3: CASSYAGTGGYNEQFF
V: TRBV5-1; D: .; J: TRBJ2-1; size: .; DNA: TGCGCCAGCAGCTTGGCCTCGAGGGAGTGGACCTACAATGAGCAGTTCTTC; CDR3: CASSLASREWTYNEQFF
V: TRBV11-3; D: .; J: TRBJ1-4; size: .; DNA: TGTGCCAGCAGCCAATATACCGGGCTTAATGAAAAACTGTTTTTT; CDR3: CASSQYTGLNEKLFF
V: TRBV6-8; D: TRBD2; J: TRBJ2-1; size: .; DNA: TGTGCCAGCAGGTTTAGCGGGAGGAACTCCTACAATGAGCAGTTCTTC; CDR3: CASRFSGRNSYNEQFF
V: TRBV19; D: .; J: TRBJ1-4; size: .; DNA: TGTGCCAGTACCCCCCGTCTCAGGCAAACAACTAATGAAAAACTGTTTTTT; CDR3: CASTPRLRQTTNEKLFF
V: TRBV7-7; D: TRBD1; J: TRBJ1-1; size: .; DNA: TGTGCCAGCAGCTGGGGACAGGCTCTCACTGAAGCTTTCTTT; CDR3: CASSWGQALTEAFF
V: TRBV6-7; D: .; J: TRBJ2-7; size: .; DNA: TGTGCCAGCAGTGTTGGCCGGGTGTACGAGCAGTACTTC; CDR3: CASSVGRVYEQYF
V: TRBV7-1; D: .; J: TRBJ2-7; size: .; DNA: TGTGCCAGCAGCTTAGATTACCGGGTGGGGTCCTACGAGCAGTACTTC; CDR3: CASSLDYRVGSYEQYF
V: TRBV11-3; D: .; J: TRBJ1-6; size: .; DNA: TGTGCCAGCAGCTTAGTCCCCCGGACCCAGGAGGCACCCCTCCACTTT; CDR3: CASSLVPRTQEAPLHF
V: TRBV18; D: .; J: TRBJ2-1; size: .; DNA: TGTGCCACCGTGGGAGGACTCGGCAATGAGCAGTTCTTC; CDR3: CATVGGLGNEQFF
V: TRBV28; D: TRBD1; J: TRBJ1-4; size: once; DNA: TGTGCCAGCATGGGACAGGACGCAACTAATGAAAAACTGTTTTTT; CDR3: CASMGQDATNEKLFF
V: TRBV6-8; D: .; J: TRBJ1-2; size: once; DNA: TGTGCCAGCAGTTACTCGCCCAGGATCCAGGCGACGTATGGCTACACCTTC; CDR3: CASSYSPRIQATYGYTF
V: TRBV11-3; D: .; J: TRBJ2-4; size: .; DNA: TGTGCCAGCAGCTTAACCGACACTCCCCGGGGCAAAAACATTCAGTACTTC; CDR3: CASSLTDTPRGKNIQYF
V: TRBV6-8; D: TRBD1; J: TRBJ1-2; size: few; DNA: TGTGCCAGCATTACCGGGACAGCGAACAACTATGGCTACACCTTC; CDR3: CASITGTANNYGYTF
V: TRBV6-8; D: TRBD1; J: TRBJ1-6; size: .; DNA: TGTGCCATTTCACAGGGGGCTTCTGGGAGTTCACCCCTCCACTTT; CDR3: CAISQGASGSSPLHF
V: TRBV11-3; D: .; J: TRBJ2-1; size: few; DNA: TGTGCCAGCAGTTCTAGACGGGCCCCCTACAATGAGCAGTTCTTC; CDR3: CASSSRRAPYNEQFF
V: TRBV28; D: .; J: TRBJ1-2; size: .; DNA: TGTGCCAGCAGTTCTCCCCAGACCGGGGTATTAGGCTACACCTTC; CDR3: CASSSPQTGVLGYTF
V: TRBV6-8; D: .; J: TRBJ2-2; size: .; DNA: TGTGCCAGCAGAGACATAGCGAACACCGGGGAGCTGTTTTTT; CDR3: CASRDIANTGELFF
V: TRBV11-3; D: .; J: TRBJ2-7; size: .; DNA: TGTGCCAGCAGCTTAGGTTCAGGCTTCAGGGACGAGCAGTACTTC; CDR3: CASSLGSGFRDEQYF